There are many counts of the clone carrying this T cell receptor beta chain. Its antigen remains unidentified. This entry comes from a study of T cells after yellow fever vaccination. The 5'RACE template-switching step produced TCR cDNA and added a universal primer site and UMIs. TCRdb re-derived calls from the 5' RACE reads in MiXCR, one entry per CDR3 protein. The sample holds 150,000 to 200,000 distinct CDR3 sequences; approximately 6.2% are singletons and the top ten take about 2.7%. Study-level points and caveats: The study found a weaker secondary response that peaked faster, day 5 versus 15. Clonotypes found in both CD4 and CD8 compartments made up a small share. The bulk population could contribute abundant contaminating clonotypes to FACS-sorted repertoires.

Trimming removed 5 bases from V and 6 bases from J; junction bases left unmatched: 1. The CDR3 runs to 11 residues. Sample: CD4+ T cells sorted from PBMCs, taken on the day of the first yellow fever vaccination. The genes are TRBV12-3 or TRBV12-4 and TRBJ2-7; 7 bases match TRBD1. This TCR was sampled from a man younger than 30 who received the YFV17D yellow fever vaccine. DNA for the CDR3: TGTGCCAGCAGTCGGACAGGCGAGCAGTACTTC. It is translated as CASSRTGEQYF.